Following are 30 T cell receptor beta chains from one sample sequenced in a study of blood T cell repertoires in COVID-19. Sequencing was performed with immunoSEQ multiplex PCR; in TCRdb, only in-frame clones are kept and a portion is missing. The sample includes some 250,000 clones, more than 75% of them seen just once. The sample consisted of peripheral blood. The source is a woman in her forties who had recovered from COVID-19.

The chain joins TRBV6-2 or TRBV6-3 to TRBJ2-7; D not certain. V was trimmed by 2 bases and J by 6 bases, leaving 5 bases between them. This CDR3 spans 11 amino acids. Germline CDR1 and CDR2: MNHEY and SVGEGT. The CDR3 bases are TGTGCCAGCAGTTACGGCGGCGAGCAGTACGTC. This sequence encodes CASSYGGEQYV.

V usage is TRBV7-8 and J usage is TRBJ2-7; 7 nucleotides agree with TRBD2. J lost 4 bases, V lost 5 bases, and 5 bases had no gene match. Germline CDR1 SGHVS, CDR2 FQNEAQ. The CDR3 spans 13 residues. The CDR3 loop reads CASSGGGWYEQYF. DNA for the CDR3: TGTGCCAGCAGCGGGGGGGGATGGTACGAGCAGTACTTC. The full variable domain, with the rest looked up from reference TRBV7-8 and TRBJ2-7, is GAGVSQSPRYKVAKRGQDVALRCDPISGHVSLFWYQQALGQGPEFLTYFQNEAQLDKSGLPSDRFFAERPEGSVSTLKIQRTQQEDSAVYLCASSGGGWYEQYFGPGTRLTVT.

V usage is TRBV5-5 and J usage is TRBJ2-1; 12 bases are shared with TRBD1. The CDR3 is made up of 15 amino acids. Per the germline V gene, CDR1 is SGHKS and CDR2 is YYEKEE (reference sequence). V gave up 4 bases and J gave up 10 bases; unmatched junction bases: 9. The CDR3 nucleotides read TGTGCCAGCAGCCCGCCGGGACAGGGGGCTAGAGAGCAGTTCTTC. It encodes CASSPPGQGAREQFF.

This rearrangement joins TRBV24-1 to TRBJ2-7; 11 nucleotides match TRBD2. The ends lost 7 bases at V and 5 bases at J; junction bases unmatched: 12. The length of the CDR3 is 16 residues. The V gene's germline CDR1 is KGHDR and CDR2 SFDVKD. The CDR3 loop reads CATSTTLAGGVHEQYF. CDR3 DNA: TGTGCCACCAGCACCACCCTAGCGGGAGGTGTCCACGAGCAGTACTTC.

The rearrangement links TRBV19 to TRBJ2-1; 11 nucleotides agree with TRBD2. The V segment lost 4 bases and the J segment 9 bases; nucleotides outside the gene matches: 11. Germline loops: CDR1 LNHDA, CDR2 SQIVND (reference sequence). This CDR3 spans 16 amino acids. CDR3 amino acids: CASSTRGSGRAGEQFF. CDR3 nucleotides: TGTGCCAGTAGTACCCGGGGTAGCGGGAGGGCCGGTGAGCAGTTCTTC.

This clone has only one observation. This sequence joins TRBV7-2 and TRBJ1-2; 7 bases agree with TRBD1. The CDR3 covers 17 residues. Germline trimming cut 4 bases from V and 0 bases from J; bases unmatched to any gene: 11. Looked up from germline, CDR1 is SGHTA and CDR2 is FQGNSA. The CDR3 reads CASSSTGAPGSNYGYTF. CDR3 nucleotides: TGTGCCAGCAGCTCAACAGGGGCGCCTGGATCTAACTATGGCTACACCTTC.

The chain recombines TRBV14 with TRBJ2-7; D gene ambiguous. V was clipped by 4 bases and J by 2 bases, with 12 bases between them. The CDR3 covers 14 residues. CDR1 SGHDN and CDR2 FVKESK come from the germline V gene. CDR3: CASSPPSAAYEQYV. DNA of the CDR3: TGTGCCAGCAGCCCGCCCAGCGCAGCCTACGAGCAGTACGTC.

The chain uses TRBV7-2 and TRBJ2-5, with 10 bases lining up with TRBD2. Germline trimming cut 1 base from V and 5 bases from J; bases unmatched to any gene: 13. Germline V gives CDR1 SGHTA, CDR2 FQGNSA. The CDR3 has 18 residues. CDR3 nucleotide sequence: TGTGCCAGCAGCTTAGGGGGGGCTAGCGGGAGTCGTCGGGAGACCCAGTACTTC. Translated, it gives CASSLGGASGSRRETQYF. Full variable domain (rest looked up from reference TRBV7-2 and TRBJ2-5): GAGVSQSPSNKVTEKGKDVELRCDPISGHTALYWYRQSLGQGLEFLIYFQGNSAPDKSGLPSDRFSAERTGGSVSTLTIQRTQQEDSAVYLCASSLGGASGSRRETQYFGPGTRLLVL.

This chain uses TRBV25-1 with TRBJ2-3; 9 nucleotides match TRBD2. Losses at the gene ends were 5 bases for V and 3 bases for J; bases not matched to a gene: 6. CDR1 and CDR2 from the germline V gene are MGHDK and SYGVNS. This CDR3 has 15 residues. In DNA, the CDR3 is TGTGCCAGCAGTAAATCTGCGGGAGGGACAGATACGCAGTATTTT. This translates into CASSKSAGGTDTQYF.

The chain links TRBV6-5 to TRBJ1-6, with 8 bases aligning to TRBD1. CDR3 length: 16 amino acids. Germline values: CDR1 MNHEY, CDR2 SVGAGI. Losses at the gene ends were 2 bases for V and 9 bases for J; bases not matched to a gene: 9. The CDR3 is CASSYRTGRSGSPLHF. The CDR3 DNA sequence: TGTGCCAGCAGTTACAGGACAGGGCGGTCTGGTTCACCCCTCCACTTT.

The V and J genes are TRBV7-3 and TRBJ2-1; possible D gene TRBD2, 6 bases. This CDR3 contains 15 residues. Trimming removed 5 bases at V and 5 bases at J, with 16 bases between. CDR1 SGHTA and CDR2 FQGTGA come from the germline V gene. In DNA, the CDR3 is TGTGCCAGCAGCCACCCCCGGGTAGCGGACAATGAGCAGTTCTTC. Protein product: CASSHPRVADNEQFF.

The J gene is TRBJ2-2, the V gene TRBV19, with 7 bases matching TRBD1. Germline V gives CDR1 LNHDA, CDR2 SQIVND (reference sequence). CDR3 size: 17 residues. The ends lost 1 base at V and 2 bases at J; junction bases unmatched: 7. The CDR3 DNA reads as TGTGCCAGTAGTATAGGCCGTGCAGGGGGTAACACCGGGGAGCTGTTTTTT. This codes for CASSIGRAGGNTGELFF.

The CDR3 nucleotides are TGTGCCACCAGTGATCCAAACCCGACAGGGCTGGACGAGCAGTACTTC. Translating it yields CATSDPNPTGLDEQYF. The chain uses TRBV24-1 and TRBJ2-7, with TRBD1 matching 7 bases. The germline CDR1 and CDR2 sequences are KGHDR and SFDVKD. CDR3 length: 16 amino acids. V was pared by 3 bases and J by 5 bases, with 12 bases of the junction left unmatched.

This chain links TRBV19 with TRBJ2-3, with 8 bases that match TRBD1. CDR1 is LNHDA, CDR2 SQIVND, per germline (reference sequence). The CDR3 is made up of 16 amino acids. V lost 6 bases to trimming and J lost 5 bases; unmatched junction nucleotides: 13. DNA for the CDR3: TGTGCCAGTAGGGCTGACAGGGGAGGAACACGAGATACGCAGTATTTT. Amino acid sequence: CASRADRGGTRDTQYF.

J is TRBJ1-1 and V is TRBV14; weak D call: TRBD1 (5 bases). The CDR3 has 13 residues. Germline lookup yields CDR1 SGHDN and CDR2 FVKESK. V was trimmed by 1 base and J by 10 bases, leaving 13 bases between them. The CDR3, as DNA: TGTGCCAGCAGCCAAGGGGAGGGGACGGGAGCTTTCTTT. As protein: CASSQGEGTGAFF. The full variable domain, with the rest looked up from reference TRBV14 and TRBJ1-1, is EAGVTQFPSHSVIEKGQTVTLRCDPISGHDNLYWYRRVMGKEIKFLLHFVKESKQDESGMPNNRFLAERTGGTYSTLKVQPAELEDSGVYFCASSQGEGTGAFFGQGTRLTVV.

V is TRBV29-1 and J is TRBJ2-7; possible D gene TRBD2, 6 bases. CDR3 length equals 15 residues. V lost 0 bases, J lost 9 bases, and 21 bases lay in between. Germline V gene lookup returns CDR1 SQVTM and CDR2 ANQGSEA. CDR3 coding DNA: TGCAGCGTTGAAGATGGAGCTCCGCGGGGAGTAGGGCAGTACTTC. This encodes CSVEDGAPRGVGQYF.

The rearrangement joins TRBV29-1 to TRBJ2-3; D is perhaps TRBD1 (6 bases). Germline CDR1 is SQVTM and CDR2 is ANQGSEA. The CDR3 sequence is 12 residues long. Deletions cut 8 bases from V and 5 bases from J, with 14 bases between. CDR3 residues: CSYASQGDTQYF. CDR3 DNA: TGCAGCTACGCCTCACAGGGAGATACGCAGTATTTT.

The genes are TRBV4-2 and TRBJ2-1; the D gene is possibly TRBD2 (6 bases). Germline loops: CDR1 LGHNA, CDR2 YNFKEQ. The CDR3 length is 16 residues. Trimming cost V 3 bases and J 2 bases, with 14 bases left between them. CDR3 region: CASSHLSGSPYNEQFF. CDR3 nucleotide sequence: TGTGCCAGCAGCCACCTCAGCGGGTCCCCCTACAATGAGCAGTTCTTC.

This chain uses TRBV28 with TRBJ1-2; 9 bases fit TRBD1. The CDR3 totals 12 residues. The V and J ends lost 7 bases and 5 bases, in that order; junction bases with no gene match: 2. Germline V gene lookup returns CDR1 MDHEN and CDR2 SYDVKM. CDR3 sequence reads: CASIDRGYGYTF. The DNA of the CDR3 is TGTGCCAGCATCGACAGGGGGTATGGCTACACCTTC.

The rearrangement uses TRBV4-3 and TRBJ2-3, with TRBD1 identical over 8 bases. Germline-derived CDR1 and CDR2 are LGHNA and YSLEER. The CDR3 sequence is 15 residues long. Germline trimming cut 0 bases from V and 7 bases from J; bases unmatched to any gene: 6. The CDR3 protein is CASSQDGGQANTQYF. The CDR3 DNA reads TGCGCCAGCAGCCAAGATGGGGGACAGGCAAATACGCAGTATTTT.

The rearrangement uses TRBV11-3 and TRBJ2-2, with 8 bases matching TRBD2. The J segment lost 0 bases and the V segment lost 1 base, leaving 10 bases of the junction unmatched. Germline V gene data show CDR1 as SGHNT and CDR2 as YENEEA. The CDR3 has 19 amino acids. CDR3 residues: CASSLAHRLAGPNTGELFF. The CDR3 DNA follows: TGTGCCAGCAGCTTAGCCCACCGCCTAGCGGGCCCGAACACCGGGGAGCTGTTTTTT.

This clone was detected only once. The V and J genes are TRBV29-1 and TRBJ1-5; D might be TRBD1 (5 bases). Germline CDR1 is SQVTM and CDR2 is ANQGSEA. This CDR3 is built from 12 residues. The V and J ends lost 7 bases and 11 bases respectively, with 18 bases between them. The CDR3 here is CSAPGGDGTQHF. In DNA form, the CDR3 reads TGCAGCGCCCCCGGGGGGGACGGCACCCAGCATTTT.

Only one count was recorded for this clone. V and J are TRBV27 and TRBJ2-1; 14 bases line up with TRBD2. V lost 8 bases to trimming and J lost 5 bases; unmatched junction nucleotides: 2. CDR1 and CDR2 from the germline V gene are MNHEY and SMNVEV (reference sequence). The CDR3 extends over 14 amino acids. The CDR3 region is CASRTSGRHNEQFF. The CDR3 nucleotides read TGTGCCAGCCGGACTAGCGGGAGGCACAATGAGCAGTTCTTC.

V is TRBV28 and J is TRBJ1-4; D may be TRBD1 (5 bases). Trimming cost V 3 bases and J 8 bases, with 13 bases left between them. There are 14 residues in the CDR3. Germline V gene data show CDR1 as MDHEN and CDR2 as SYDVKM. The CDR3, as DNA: TGTGCCAGCAGTTTGGGGCCCGTGGGCGAAAAACTGTTTTTT. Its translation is CASSLGPVGEKLFF.

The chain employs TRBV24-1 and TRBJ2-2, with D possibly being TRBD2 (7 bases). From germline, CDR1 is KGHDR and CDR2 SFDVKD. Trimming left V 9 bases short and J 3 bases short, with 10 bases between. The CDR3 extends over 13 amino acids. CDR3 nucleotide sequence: TGTGCCACCGGGGGGGGCGACACCGGGGAGCTGTTTTTT. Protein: CATGGGDTGELFF.

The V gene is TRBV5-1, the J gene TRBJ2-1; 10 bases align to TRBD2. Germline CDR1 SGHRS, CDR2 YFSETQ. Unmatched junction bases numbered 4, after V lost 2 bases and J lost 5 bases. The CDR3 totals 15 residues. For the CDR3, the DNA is TGCGCCAGCAGCTTTCTAGCGGGGGTGAACAATGAGCAGTTCTTC. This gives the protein CASSFLAGVNNEQFF.

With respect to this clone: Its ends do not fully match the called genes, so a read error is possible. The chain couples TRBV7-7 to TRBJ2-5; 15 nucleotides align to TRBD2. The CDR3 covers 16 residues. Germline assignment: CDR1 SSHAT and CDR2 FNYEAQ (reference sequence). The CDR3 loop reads CASSLEGTSGGETQYF. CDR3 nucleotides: TGTGCTAGCAGCTTAGAGGGGACTAGCGGGGGGGAGACCCAGTACTTC.

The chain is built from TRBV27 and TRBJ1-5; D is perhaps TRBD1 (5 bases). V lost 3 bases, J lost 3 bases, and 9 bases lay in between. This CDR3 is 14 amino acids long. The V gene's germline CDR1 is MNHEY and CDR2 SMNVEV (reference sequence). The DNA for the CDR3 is TGTGCCAGCAGTTTGGCAGGGCCCAATCAGCCCCAGCATTTT. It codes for CASSLAGPNQPQHF.

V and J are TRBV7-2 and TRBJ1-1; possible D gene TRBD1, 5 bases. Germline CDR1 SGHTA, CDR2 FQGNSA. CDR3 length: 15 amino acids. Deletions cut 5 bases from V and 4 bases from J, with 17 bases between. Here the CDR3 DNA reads TGTGCCAGCAGCCGGGGTTCGCAGGGAGGCACTGAAGCTTTCTTT. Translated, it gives CASSRGSQGGTEAFF. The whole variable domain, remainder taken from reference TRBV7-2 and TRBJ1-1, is GAGVSQSPSNKVTEKGKDVELRCDPISGHTALYWYRQSLGQGLEFLIYFQGNSAPDKSGLPSDRFSAERTGGSVSTLTIQRTQQEDSAVYLCASSRGSQGGTEAFFGQGTRLTVV.

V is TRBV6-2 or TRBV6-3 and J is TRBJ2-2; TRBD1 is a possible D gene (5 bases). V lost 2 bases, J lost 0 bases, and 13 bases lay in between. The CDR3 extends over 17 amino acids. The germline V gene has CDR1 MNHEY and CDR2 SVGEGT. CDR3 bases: TGTGCCAGCAGTTACCTCAGACAGAGCCCGAACACCGGGGAGCTGTTTTTT. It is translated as CASSYLRQSPNTGELFF.